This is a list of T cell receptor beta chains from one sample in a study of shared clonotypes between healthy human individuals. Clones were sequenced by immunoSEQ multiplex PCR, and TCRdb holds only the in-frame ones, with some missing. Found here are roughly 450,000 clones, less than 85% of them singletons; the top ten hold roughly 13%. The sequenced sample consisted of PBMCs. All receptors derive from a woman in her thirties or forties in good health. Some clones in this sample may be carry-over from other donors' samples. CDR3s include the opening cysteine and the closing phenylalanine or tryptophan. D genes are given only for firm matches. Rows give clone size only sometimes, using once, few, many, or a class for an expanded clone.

CDR3 DNA: TGTGCCAGCAGCTCCGGGACTCAGAACACTGAAGCTTTCTTT; CDR3 protein: CASSSGTQNTEAFF; J gene: TRBJ1-1; clone size: -; V gene: TRBV5-6; D gene: -
CDR3 DNA: TGCGCCAGCAGGATCACCGGGGAGCTGTTTTTT; CDR3 protein: CASRITGELFF; J gene: TRBJ2-2; clone size: -; V gene: TRBV5-1; D gene: -
CDR3 DNA: TGTGCCAGTGCCACAGTCCAGCGAGGGGGCTGGGGTCAGCCCCAGCATTTT; CDR3 protein: CASATVQRGGWGQPQHF; J gene: TRBJ1-5; clone size: -; V gene: TRBV19; D gene: TRBD1
CDR3 DNA: TGTGCCAGCAACCCGCAGGGGGCGCGGTATGGCTACACCTTC; CDR3 protein: CASNPQGARYGYTF; J gene: TRBJ1-2; clone size: -; V gene: TRBV28; D gene: TRBD1
CDR3 DNA: TGCGCCAGCAGCTTCCAGGGTGGCACAGATACGCAGTATTTT; CDR3 protein: CASSFQGGTDTQYF; J gene: TRBJ2-3; clone size: -; V gene: TRBV5-1; D gene: -
CDR3 DNA: TGTGCCAGCAGCCGTACCGCCTTGTCTACCGCACCCTCCTACGAGCAGTACTTC; CDR3 protein: CASSRTALSTAPSYEQYF; J gene: TRBJ2-7; clone size: once; V gene: TRBV27; D gene: -
CDR3 DNA: TGTGCCAGCAGCTTAAGAACAGGGGCCTTCTGCTACGAGCAGTACTTC; CDR3 protein: CASSLRTGAFCYEQYF; J gene: TRBJ2-7; clone size: few; V gene: TRBV7-3; D gene: TRBD1
CDR3 DNA: TGTGCCAGCTCACCCATGGGAGAGAATGAGCAGTTCTTC; CDR3 protein: CASSPMGENEQFF; J gene: TRBJ2-1; clone size: -; V gene: TRBV18; D gene: -
CDR3 DNA: TGTGCCAGCAGCCCACCTAGCGGGAGGGCCGGCACAGATACGCAGTATTTT; CDR3 protein: CASSPPSGRAGTDTQYF; J gene: TRBJ2-3; clone size: -; V gene: TRBV7-9; D gene: TRBD2
CDR3 DNA: TGTGCCAGCAGCCTCCAGCGGGTCCACTCCTACGAGCAGTACTTC; CDR3 protein: CASSLQRVHSYEQYF; J gene: TRBJ2-7; clone size: -; V gene: TRBV2; D gene: -
CDR3 DNA: TGCGCCAGCAGCTTGGATCCGGGACTAGCGGATATGACCCAGTACTTC; CDR3 protein: CASSLDPGLADMTQYF; J gene: TRBJ2-5; clone size: once; V gene: TRBV5-1; D gene: TRBD2
CDR3 DNA: TGTGCCAGCTCACCACCTAGCGGGGGGTTCGAGCAGTACTTC; CDR3 protein: CASSPPSGGFEQYF; J gene: TRBJ2-7; clone size: -; V gene: TRBV18; D gene: TRBD2
CDR3 DNA: TGTGCCAGCCGGGAGAGATTCTCCTACGAGCAGTACTTC; CDR3 protein: CASRERFSYEQYF; J gene: TRBJ2-7; clone size: -; V gene: TRBV27; D gene: -
CDR3 DNA: TGTGCCAGCAGCAAAGTAGGTCCCCTAGCGGGAAATCACTACGAGCAGTACTTC; CDR3 protein: CASSKVGPLAGNHYEQYF; J gene: TRBJ2-7; clone size: -; V gene: TRBV21-1; D gene: -
CDR3 DNA: TGTGCCTGGAGCCATGGCGACGGCCGTCAGCCCCAGCATTTT; CDR3 protein: CAWSHGDGRQPQHF; J gene: TRBJ1-5; clone size: once; V gene: TRBV30; D gene: -
CDR3 DNA: TGTGCCAGCAGTTTACGCGGACTAATAAACACCGGGGAGCTGTTTTTT; CDR3 protein: CASSLRGLINTGELFF; J gene: TRBJ2-2; clone size: -; V gene: TRBV27; D gene: -
CDR3 DNA: TGTGCCAGCAGCTTTTCCGGCCGGGACCAAGAGACCCAGTACTTC; CDR3 protein: CASSFSGRDQETQYF; J gene: TRBJ2-5; clone size: -; V gene: TRBV11-2; D gene: -
CDR3 DNA: TGTGCCAGCAGCCAAAACAGGGTTCGCGAGCAGTACTTC; CDR3 protein: CASSQNRVREQYF; J gene: TRBJ2-7; clone size: -; V gene: TRBV7-8; D gene: -
CDR3 DNA: TGTGCCAGTAGTGTGGGGTTTTCGGAGACCCAGTACTTC; CDR3 protein: CASSVGFSETQYF; J gene: TRBJ2-5; clone size: -; V gene: TRBV19; D gene: -
CDR3 DNA: TGCGCCAGCAGCTTCGGGACAGCCTACGAGCAGTACTTC; CDR3 protein: CASSFGTAYEQYF; J gene: TRBJ2-7; clone size: -; V gene: TRBV5-1; D gene: TRBD1
CDR3 DNA: TGCAGCGTTGGCCGGGACGGGGGTTCGAGCTCCTACAATGAGCAGTTCTTC; CDR3 protein: CSVGRDGGSSSYNEQFF; J gene: TRBJ2-1; clone size: -; V gene: TRBV29-1; D gene: -
CDR3 DNA: TGTGCCAGCAGTTTACTCTCGGACTCTGGGGCCAACGTCCTGACTTTC; CDR3 protein: CASSLLSDSGANVLTF; J gene: TRBJ2-6; clone size: -; V gene: TRBV28; D gene: -
CDR3 DNA: TGCAGCGTTGAGACGGGGAGCACAGATACGCAGTATTTT; CDR3 protein: CSVETGSTDTQYF; J gene: TRBJ2-3; clone size: -; V gene: TRBV29-1; D gene: -
CDR3 DNA: TGTGCCAGCAGCCAAGAAATGGGGCTAGCGGGATCCAATGAGCAGTTCTTC; CDR3 protein: CASSQEMGLAGSNEQFF; J gene: TRBJ2-1; clone size: -; V gene: TRBV14; D gene: TRBD2
CDR3 DNA: TGTGCCAGCAGCGCGTCCGGGACAGGGGCACGATTC; CDR3 protein: CASSASGTGARF; J gene: TRBJ2-7; clone size: -; V gene: TRBV7-2; D gene: TRBD1
CDR3 DNA: TGTGCCATCAGTGAATGGGGACAGGGGGGCCAGCCCCAGCATTTT; CDR3 protein: CAISEWGQGGQPQHF; J gene: TRBJ1-5; clone size: -; V gene: TRBV10-3; D gene: TRBD1
CDR3 DNA: TGTGCCAGCAGAACAGGGATCACTGAAGCTTTCTTT; CDR3 protein: CASRTGITEAFF; J gene: TRBJ1-1; clone size: -; V gene: TRBV6-1; D gene: -